Presented here are 12 T cell receptor beta chains from one specimen sequenced in a study of Graves' ophthalmopathy and Graves' hyperthyroidism. RNA transcripts were the source from which TCR beta CDR3 regions were amplified. HTBI-primed first-round RT-PCR preceded second-round multiplex PCR. From the multiplex PCR reads, TCRdb called clonotypes with MiXCR, one entry per CDR3 protein. The sample has 660,000 or so distinct CDR3 sequences, more than 40% seen once. Material for sequencing was peripheral blood. The receptors originated from an adult man with Graves' ophthalmopathy.

This clonotype came up many times. The chain's CDR3 is CASILVKGYEQYF. In DNA form, the CDR3 reads TGTGCCAGCATCCTAGTTAAGGGATACGAGCAGTACTTC. This rearrangement joins TRBV2 to TRBJ2-7; D gene uncertain. The germline gives CDR1 SNHLY, CDR2 FYNNEI. The CDR3 has 13 amino acids. V lost 7 bases to trimming and J lost 4 bases, with 14 bases between them.

In this sample, this clonotype turned up many times. V usage is TRBV25-1 and J usage is TRBJ2-6; D is undetermined. CDR1 is MGHDK and CDR2 is SYGVNS in the germline V gene. The V end lost 1 base, the J end lost 1 base, and 11 bases lay between the germline ends. The CDR3 totals 17 residues. For the CDR3, the DNA is TGTGCCAGCAGTGAATCGGGCCGGCGGTCTGGGGCCAACGTCCTGACTTTC. Translated, it gives CASSESGRRSGANVLTF.

V is TRBV11-2 and J is TRBJ1-1; D is undetermined. This CDR3 spans 15 amino acids. Looked up from germline, CDR1 is SGHAT and CDR2 is FQNNGV. The CDR3 region has the DNA TGTGCTAGAGATGGCTTTGGGTCTCTGGGGACTGAAGCTTTCTTT. It codes for CARDGFGSLGTEAFF.

With regard to this clonotype: A clone one base away is much larger, so this may be a read error. J is TRBJ1-4 and V is TRBV10-3, with TRBD1 matching over 8 bases. The CDR3 extends over 14 amino acids. Per germline, CDR1 ENHRY and CDR2 SYGVKD. Trimming removed 6 bases from V and 8 bases from J; junction bases left unmatched: 8. CDR3 in DNA: TGTGCCATCAGCCCTCCGGGACAGGTCGAAAAACTGTTTTTT. It is translated as CAISPPGQVEKLFF.

The chain has TRBV29-1 and TRBJ1-2; 8 bases agree with TRBD1. The V gene end was trimmed by 4 bases and the J gene end by 4 bases; junction bases not matched to a gene: 14. The CDR3 has 16 amino acids. Germline V lookup: CDR1 SQVTM, CDR2 ANQGSEA. The CDR3 DNA is TGCAGCGTTGGTGGCCCTAGCACCGGGACAGGCTATGGCTACACCTTC. Its protein is CSVGGPSTGTGYGYTF. Full variable domain (rest looked up from reference TRBV29-1 and TRBJ1-2): SAVISQKPSRDICQRGTSLTIQCQVDSQVTMMFWYRQQPGQSLTLIATANQGSEATYESGFVIDKFPISRPNLTFSTLTVSNMSPEDSSIYLCSVGGPSTGTGYGYTFGSGTRLTVV.

The rearrangement uses TRBV10-3 and TRBJ2-1; D not resolved. V gave up 2 bases and J gave up 0 bases, with 14 bases separating them. Per the germline V gene, CDR1 is ENHRY and CDR2 is SYGVKD. There are 17 residues in the CDR3. The CDR3 sequence: CAISEGEGRSSYNEQFF. Written as DNA, the CDR3 is TGTGCCATCAGTGAGGGCGAAGGCAGGAGCTCCTACAATGAGCAGTTCTTC.

This clonotype was observed a handful of times. J is TRBJ2-7 and V is TRBV5-6; D gene uncertain. Per germline, CDR1 SGHDT and CDR2 YYEEEE. V was pared by 4 bases and J by 1 base, with 15 bases between. CDR3 size: 15 residues. In DNA, the CDR3 is TGTGCCAGCAGCCTGAGGCGAGTAGGGTCCTACGAGCAGTACTTC. Translation: CASSLRRVGSYEQYF.

This clonotype was counted many times. This sequence joins TRBV20-1 and TRBJ1-5; no reliable D call. The V end lost 3 bases, the J end lost 0 bases, and 9 bases lay between the germline ends. CDR1 is DFQATT and CDR2 is SNEGSKA in the germline V gene (reference sequence). This CDR3 has 14 residues. CDR3 coding DNA: TGCAGTGCTAGTCCGGTAGATAGCAATCAGCCCCAGCATTTT. Amino acids: CSASPVDSNQPQHF.

The chain combines TRBV12-3 or TRBV12-4 with TRBJ2-2; 7 bases agree with TRBD2. The CDR3 is 14 amino acids. Losses at the gene ends were 9 bases for V and 1 base for J; bases not matched to a gene: 5. Here the CDR3 DNA reads TGTGCCAGTCACGGGGGGAAGAACACCGGGGAGCTGTTTTTT. This gives the protein CASHGGKNTGELFF.

Details on this clonotype: A much larger clone differs by one base, so this may be a read error. V usage is TRBV7-8 and J usage is TRBJ1-4, with D perhaps TRBD1 (5 bases). The V and J ends lost 4 bases and 10 bases respectively, with 16 bases between them. The germline CDR1 and CDR2 sequences are SGHVS and FQNEAQ. This CDR3 contains 14 residues. CDR3 bases: TGTGCCAGCAGCTACCGAGGCCCAAGGGGAAAACTGTTTTTT. Protein: CASSYRGPRGKLFF. The full variable domain, completed using reference TRBV7-8 and TRBJ1-4, is GAGVSQSPRYKVAKRGQDVALRCDPISGHVSLFWYQQALGQGPEFLTYFQNEAQLDKSGLPSDRFFAERPEGSVSTLKIQRTQQEDSAVYLCASSYRGPRGKLFFGSGTQLSVL.

Many counts were recorded for this clonotype. The chain has TRBV2 and TRBJ2-5; D is uncertain. Germline V gene lookup returns CDR1 SNHLY and CDR2 FYNNEI. This CDR3 contains 13 residues. V lost 3 bases and J 1 base, leaving 6 bases between the germline ends. CDR3 amino acids: CASSEGPQETQYF. The DNA of the CDR3 is TGTGCCAGCAGTGAGGGTCCCCAAGAGACCCAGTACTTC.

V usage is TRBV29-1 and J usage is TRBJ1-3; 8 bases align to TRBD1. Looked up from germline, CDR1 is SQVTM and CDR2 is ANQGSEA. This CDR3 has 14 amino acids. After removal of 8 bases from V and 4 bases from J, the junction contained 10 bases not matched to a gene. DNA of the CDR3: TGCAGCCTGGACGGCAGGGGGCAAGGAAACACCATATATTTT. Translation gives CSLDGRGQGNTIYF.